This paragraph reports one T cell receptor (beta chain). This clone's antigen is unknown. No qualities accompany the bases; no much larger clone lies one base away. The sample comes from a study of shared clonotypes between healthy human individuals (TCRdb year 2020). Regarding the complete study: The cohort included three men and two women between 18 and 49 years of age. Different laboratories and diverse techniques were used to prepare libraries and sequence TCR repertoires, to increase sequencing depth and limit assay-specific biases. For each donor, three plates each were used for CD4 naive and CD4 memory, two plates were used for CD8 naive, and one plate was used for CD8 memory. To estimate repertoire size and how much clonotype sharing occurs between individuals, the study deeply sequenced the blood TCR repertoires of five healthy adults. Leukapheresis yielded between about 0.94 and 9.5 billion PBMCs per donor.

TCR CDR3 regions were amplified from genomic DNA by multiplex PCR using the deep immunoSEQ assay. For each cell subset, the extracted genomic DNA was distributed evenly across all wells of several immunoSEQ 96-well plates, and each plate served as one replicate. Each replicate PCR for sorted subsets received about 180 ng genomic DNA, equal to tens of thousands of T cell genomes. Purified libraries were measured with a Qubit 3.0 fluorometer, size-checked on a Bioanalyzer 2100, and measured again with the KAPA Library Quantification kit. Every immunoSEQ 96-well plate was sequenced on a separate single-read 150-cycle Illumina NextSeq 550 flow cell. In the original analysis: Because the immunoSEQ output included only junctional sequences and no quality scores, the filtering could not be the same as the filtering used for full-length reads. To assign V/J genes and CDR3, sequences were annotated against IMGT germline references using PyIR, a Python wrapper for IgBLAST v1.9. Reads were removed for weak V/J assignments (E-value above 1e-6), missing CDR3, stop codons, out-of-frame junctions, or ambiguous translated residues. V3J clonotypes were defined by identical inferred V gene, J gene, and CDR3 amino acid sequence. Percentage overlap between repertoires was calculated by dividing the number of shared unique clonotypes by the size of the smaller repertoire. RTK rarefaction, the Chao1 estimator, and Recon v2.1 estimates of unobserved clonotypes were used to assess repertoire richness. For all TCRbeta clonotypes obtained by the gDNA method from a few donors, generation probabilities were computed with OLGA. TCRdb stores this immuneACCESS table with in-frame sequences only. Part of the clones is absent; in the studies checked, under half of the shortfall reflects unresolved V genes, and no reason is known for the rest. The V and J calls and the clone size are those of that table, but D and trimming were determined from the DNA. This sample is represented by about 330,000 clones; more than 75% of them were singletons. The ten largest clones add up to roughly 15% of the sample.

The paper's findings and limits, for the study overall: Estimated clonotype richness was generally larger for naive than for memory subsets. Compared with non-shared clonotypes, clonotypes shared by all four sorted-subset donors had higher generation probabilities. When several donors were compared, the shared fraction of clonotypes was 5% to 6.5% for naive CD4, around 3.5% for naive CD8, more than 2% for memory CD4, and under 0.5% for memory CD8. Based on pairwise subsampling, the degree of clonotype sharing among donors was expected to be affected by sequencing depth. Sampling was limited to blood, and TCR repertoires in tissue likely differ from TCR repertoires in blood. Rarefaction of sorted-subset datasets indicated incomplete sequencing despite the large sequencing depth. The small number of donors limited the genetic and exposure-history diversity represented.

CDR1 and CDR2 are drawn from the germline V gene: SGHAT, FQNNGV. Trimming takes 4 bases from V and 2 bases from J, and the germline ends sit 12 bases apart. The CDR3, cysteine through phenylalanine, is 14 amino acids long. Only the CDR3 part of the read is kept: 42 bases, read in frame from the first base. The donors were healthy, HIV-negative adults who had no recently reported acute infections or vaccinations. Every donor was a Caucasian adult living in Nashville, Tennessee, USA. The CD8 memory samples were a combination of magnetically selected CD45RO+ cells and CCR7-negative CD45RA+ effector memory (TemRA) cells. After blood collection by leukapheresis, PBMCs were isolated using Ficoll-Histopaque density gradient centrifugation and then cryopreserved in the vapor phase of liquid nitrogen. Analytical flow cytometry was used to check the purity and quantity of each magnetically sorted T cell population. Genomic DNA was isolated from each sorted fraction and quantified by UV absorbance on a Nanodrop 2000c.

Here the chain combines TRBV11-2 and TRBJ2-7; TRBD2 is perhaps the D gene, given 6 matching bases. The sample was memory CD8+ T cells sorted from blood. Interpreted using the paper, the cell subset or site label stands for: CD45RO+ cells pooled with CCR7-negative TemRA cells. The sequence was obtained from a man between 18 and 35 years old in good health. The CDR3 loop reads CASSYGGAAYEQYF. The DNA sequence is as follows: TGTGCCAGCAGCTACGGGGGAGCCGCCTACGAGCAGTACTTC.